This T cell receptor (beta chain) was captured by sequencing in a study of blood T cell repertoires in COVID-19. Study overall: Acute-phase and convalescent COVID-19 samples originated in the United States, Italy and Spain. PBMCs, B-cell-depleted T cells, or T cells were the source of the cDNA or gDNA that made up the material.

Germline V lookup: CDR1 SGHNT, CDR2 YYREEE (reference sequence). Trimming removed 5 bases at V and 0 bases at J, with 15 bases between. The CDR3 has 16 amino acids. Original data processing: How many nucleated cells were present was estimated from reference gene primer amplification. Method: immunoSEQ multiplex PCR; TCRdb's copy keeps in-frame clones and lacks some. The DNA gave D and trimming, while V, J and clone size come from that table. The repertoire has hundreds of thousands of clones, 70% to 90% of them found once; the top ten carry roughly 1.4%. Material for sequencing was peripheral blood. The chain links TRBV5-4 to TRBJ1-3; D ambiguous. This TCR was sampled from an elderly man with acute or convalescent COVID-19. The CDR3 DNA follows: TGTGCCAGCAGTGAACAGAGTTTGGCCTCTGGAAACACCATATATTTT. This translates into CASSEQSLASGNTIYF.